The 27 T cell receptor beta chains given below trace back to one sample, sequenced in a study of cytomegalovirus exposure and HLA in healthy donors. In the PCR, 60 Vbeta and 13 Jbeta primers were used. The assay was immunoSEQ multiplex PCR, and TCRdb's table has in-frame clones only and misses some. The sample records about 84,000 clones, 55% to 65% being singletons. Sequenced: PBMCs. Receptors originate from a woman aged 40 to 50 in good health and CMV-seropositive.

The chain uses TRBV7-7 and TRBJ2-1; 14 positions match TRBD2. CDR1 is SSHAT and CDR2 is FNYEAQ in the germline V gene (reference sequence). J lost 5 bases, V lost 5 bases, and 2 bases had no gene match. CDR3 length equals 15 residues. Written as DNA, the CDR3 is TGTGCCAGCAGCCAGGGACTAGCGGGGGACAATGAGCAGTTCTTC. The encoded protein is CASSQGLAGDNEQFF.

The J gene is TRBJ1-3, the V gene TRBV28; 9 bases align to TRBD1. The CDR3 runs to 16 residues. J was trimmed by 2 bases and V by 4 bases; bases with no gene match: 6. Germline loops: CDR1 MDHEN, CDR2 SYDVKM. CDR3 loop: CASSSSGDRAGNTIYF. Here the CDR3 DNA reads TGTGCCAGCAGTTCCTCCGGGGACAGGGCTGGAAACACCATATATTTT.

This chain links TRBV10-3 with TRBJ1-3; 7 bases are shared with TRBD1. CDR3 size: 17 residues. Germline lookup yields CDR1 ENHRY and CDR2 SYGVKD. Trimming cost V 3 bases and J 0 bases; bases outside gene matches: 8. The CDR3 region is CAISDPGDSFSGNTIYF. The CDR3 nucleotides read TGTGCCATCAGTGATCCGGGGGACAGTTTCTCTGGAAACACCATATATTTT.

The V call is TRBV18, the J call TRBJ2-3; D ambiguous. This CDR3 region has 14 residues. The ends were cut back, 3 bases at V and 2 bases at J, with 9 bases in the middle. The V gene's germline CDR1 is KGHSH and CDR2 LQKENI. In DNA form, the CDR3 reads TGTGCCAGCTCACCCTCACAGCACACAGATACGCAGTATTTT. This translates into CASSPSQHTDTQYF.

This clone has just one count. The chain combines TRBV4-1 with TRBJ2-5; 9 nucleotides match TRBD1. The tail of the sequence fits TRBJ2-7 better, so the J call may be wrong. The germline CDR1 and CDR2 sequences are MGHRA and YSYEKL. The CDR3 sequence is 16 residues long. This chain's CDR3 is CASSQGITGGFYEQYF. In nucleotides, the CDR3 is TGCGCCAGCAGCCAAGGTATTACAGGGGGCTTCTACGAGCAGTACTTC.

The chain carries TRBV28 and TRBJ2-7, with D tentatively TRBD2 (5 bases). The V end was cut by 6 bases, the J end by 2 bases, with 14 bases between. This CDR3 region has 14 residues. Per germline, CDR1 MDHEN and CDR2 SYDVKM. CDR3 protein: CASRRSGVPYEQYF. As DNA, the CDR3 is TGTGCCAGCAGGCGATCCGGGGTGCCCTACGAGCAGTACTTC.

The V and J genes are TRBV6-6 and TRBJ1-5; the D is unclear. This CDR3 has 16 residues. V lost 2 bases to trimming and J lost 4 bases, with 15 bases between them. CDR1 is MNHNY and CDR2 is SVGAGI in the germline V gene (reference sequence). The CDR3 reads CASSYPPGQRNQPQHF. CDR3 DNA sequence: TGTGCCAGCAGTTACCCGCCGGGCCAGCGGAATCAGCCCCAGCATTTT.

The J gene is TRBJ1-3, the V gene TRBV18; tentatively, D is TRBD1 (6 bases). Per germline, CDR1 KGHSH and CDR2 LQKENI. The CDR3 length is 15 residues. The V end was cut by 6 bases, the J end by 0 bases, with 12 bases between. DNA for the CDR3: TGTGCCAGCTCGTGGGACACGAGCTCTGGAAACACCATATATTTT. This codes for CASSWDTSSGNTIYF.

V usage is TRBV4-3 and J usage is TRBJ2-1; 10 bases are shared with TRBD2. CDR1 is LGHNA, CDR2 YSLEER, per germline. CDR3 length: 14 residues. V was clipped by 5 bases and J by 12 bases; unmatched bases: 10. CDR3 DNA sequence: TGCGCCAGCAGCGGTGCTAGCGGGAGAGGGGGGCAGTTCTTC. Translated, it gives CASSGASGRGGQFF.

This chain uses TRBV5-1 with TRBJ1-1, with D perhaps TRBD1 (6 bases). Germline V lookup: CDR1 SGHRS, CDR2 YFSETQ. V was cut by 0 bases and J by 0 bases, with 12 bases left in between. This CDR3 spans 16 amino acids. CDR3 region: CASSLGGGDMNTEAFF. The CDR3 region has the DNA TGCGCCAGCAGCTTGGGGGGGGGCGACATGAACACTGAAGCTTTCTTT.

The V call is TRBV7-2, the J call TRBJ2-5; the match to TRBD2 covers 12 bases. V was clipped by 2 bases and J by 1 base; unmatched bases: 5. Looked up from germline, CDR1 is SGHTA and CDR2 is FQGNSA. The CDR3 runs 17 residues. CDR3 residues: CASSLLAGGPLQETQYF. The CDR3 nucleotides are TGTGCCAGCAGCTTACTAGCGGGAGGGCCCCTCCAAGAGACCCAGTACTTC.

V and J are TRBV6-5 and TRBJ2-7, with 8 bases fitting TRBD1. J gave up 6 bases and V 6 bases, and 10 bases lay outside the gene matches. Germline lookup yields CDR1 MNHEY and CDR2 SVGAGI. The CDR3 has 14 amino acids. Here the CDR3 reads CASSDSGTGPEQYF. The CDR3 coding sequence is TGTGCCAGCAGCGATTCCGGGACAGGCCCCGAGCAGTACTTC.

This sequence joins TRBV7-9 and TRBJ1-4, with no clear D. Trimming cost V 3 bases and J 7 bases, with 15 bases left between them. The CDR3 runs 15 residues. CDR1 is SEHNR, CDR2 FQNEAQ, per germline (reference sequence). CDR3 DNA: TGTGCCAGCAGCTTGTTCATCGTGGGAGGTGAAAAACTGTTTTTT. Amino acid sequence: CASSLFIVGGEKLFF. Full variable domain (remainder filled in from reference TRBV7-9 and TRBJ1-4): DTGVSQNPRHKITKRGQNVTFRCDPISEHNRLYWYRQTLGQGPEFLTYFQNEAQLEKSRLLSDRFSAERPKGSFSTLEIQRTEQGDSAMYLCASSLFIVGGEKLFFGSGTQLSVL.

The V gene is TRBV15, the J gene TRBJ1-4; 7 positions agree with TRBD1. V dropped 1 base and J dropped 0; count of bases not matched to a gene: 2. Germline CDR1 LNHNV, CDR2 YYDKDF (reference sequence). The CDR3 loop spans 16 amino acids. The CDR3 region has the DNA TGTGCCACCAGCAGAGTCACAGGGGCAACTAATGAAAAACTGTTTTTT. As protein: CATSRVTGATNEKLFF.

CDR3 sequence (DNA): TGTGCCAGCAGTTTATCGGTGGTAGCATTGAACACCGGGGAGCTGTTTTTT. Translated, it gives CASSLSVVALNTGELFF. The V and J genes are TRBV27 and TRBJ2-2; D not resolved. Germline assignment: CDR1 MNHEY and CDR2 SMNVEV (reference sequence). Trimming left V 0 bases short and J 1 base short, with 12 bases between. The CDR3 runs to 17 residues.

V usage is TRBV7-9 and J usage is TRBJ2-5; tentatively, D is TRBD1 (6 bases). Per the germline V gene, CDR1 is SEHNR and CDR2 is FQNEAQ (reference sequence). V lost 2 bases and J lost 6, with 13 bases in between. CDR3 size: 14 residues. CDR3 sequence reads: CASSLTGIPQTQYF. The CDR3 region has the DNA TGTGCCAGCAGCTTAACAGGGATCCCACAGACCCAGTACTTC.

This clone is labeled medium-sized. This chain links TRBV25-1 with TRBJ2-3; no clear D gene. Deletions cut 1 base from V and 1 base from J, with 9 bases between. The germline gives CDR1 MGHDK, CDR2 SYGVNS. The CDR3 consists of 15 residues. This chain's CDR3 is CASSESLGGTDTQYF. DNA of the CDR3: TGTGCCAGCAGTGAATCCCTTGGAGGCACAGATACGCAGTATTTT.

The chain carries TRBV6-6 and TRBJ1-2; 10 positions agree with TRBD1. The CDR3 runs to 14 residues. V lost 4 bases, J lost 5 bases, and 4 bases stayed unmatched. Germline CDR1 and CDR2: MNHNY and SVGAGI (reference sequence). The DNA for the CDR3 is TGTGCCAGCAGTTTCGGACAGGGGGGGTATGGCTACACCTTC. This codes for CASSFGQGGYGYTF.

The chain combines TRBV4-1 with TRBJ2-7; TRBD2 agrees at 7 bases. Unmatched junction bases numbered 10, after V lost 5 bases and J lost 6 bases. This CDR3 contains 14 residues. Germline V lookup: CDR1 MGHRA, CDR2 YSYEKL. CDR3 residues: CASSSKQRDGEQYF. The CDR3 DNA follows: TGCGCCAGCAGCTCTAAACAGCGGGATGGCGAGCAGTACTTC.

The chain couples TRBV18 to TRBJ2-5, with a weak D call TRBD2 (5 bases). The CDR3 is 13 residues long. V gave up 2 bases and J gave up 5 bases, with 9 bases separating them. The germline CDR1 and CDR2 sequences are KGHSH and LQKENI. In DNA, the CDR3 is TGTGCCAGCTCACCAGCCGGGATGGAGACCCAGTACTTC. Translating gives CASSPAGMETQYF.

A few counts support this clone. The chain employs TRBV28 and TRBJ1-2; TRBD1 might be the D (6 bases). Per germline, CDR1 MDHEN and CDR2 SYDVKM. The CDR3 spans 11 residues. V was cut by 6 bases and J by 8 bases, with 10 bases left in between. The CDR3 region is CASRGGRGYTF. CDR3 sequence (DNA): TGTGCCAGCAGGGGGGGGCGAGGCTACACCTTC.

This rearrangement joins TRBV16 to TRBJ1-4; the match to TRBD1 covers 7 bases. The CDR3 extends over 16 amino acids. Germline V gene lookup returns CDR1 KGHSY and CDR2 FQNENV. V gave up 6 bases and J gave up 1 base; unmatched junction bases: 8. CDR3: CASSPGQAGTNEKLFF. DNA of the CDR3: TGTGCCAGCAGTCCCGGACAGGCGGGAACTAATGAAAAACTGTTTTTT.

The chain carries TRBV29-1 and TRBJ1-5; D is uncertain. This CDR3 is built from 13 residues. Trimming left V 5 bases short and J 3 bases short, with 11 bases between. Germline CDR1 and CDR2: SQVTM and ANQGSEA. Here the CDR3 DNA reads TGCAGCGTTCTGGTACAGCACAATCAGCCCCAGCATTTT. It is translated as CSVLVQHNQPQHF.

The rearrangement joins TRBV30 to TRBJ1-6, with 8 positions matching TRBD1. After removal of 2 bases from V and 5 bases from J, the junction contained 2 bases not matched to a gene. Germline assignment: CDR1 GTSNPN and CDR2 SVGIG (reference sequence). The CDR3 loop spans 14 amino acids. The DNA for the CDR3 is TGTGCCTGGAGTTGGACAGGGAATAATTCACCCCTCCACTTT. It yields the protein CAWSWTGNNSPLHF.

The table lists this clone with a few counts. The chain recombines TRBV5-1 with TRBJ1-2, with 9 bases fitting TRBD1. This CDR3 region has 14 residues. The junction had 3 bases not matched to a gene; V was cut back by 0 bases and J by 6 bases. In germline, CDR1 is SGHRS, CDR2 YFSETQ. Written as DNA, the CDR3 is TGCGCCAGCAGCTTGGAAGGGACAGGGAATGGCTACACCTTC. Translating it yields CASSLEGTGNGYTF.

This rearrangement joins TRBV28 to TRBJ1-5; D unresolved. V dropped 5 bases and J dropped 11 bases, with 22 bases sitting between them. Per the germline V gene, CDR1 is MDHEN and CDR2 is SYDVKM. The CDR3 totals 15 residues. The chain's CDR3 is CASSPTTTEHWAQHF. The CDR3 coding sequence is TGTGCCAGCAGTCCCACTACGACGGAGCATTGGGCCCAGCATTTT.

Only one count was recorded for this clone. V is TRBV28 and J is TRBJ2-5, with 10 positions matching TRBD1. Germline CDR1 and CDR2: MDHEN and SYDVKM. J lost 4 bases, V lost 7 bases, and 6 bases had no gene match. There are 14 residues in the CDR3. In nucleotides, the CDR3 is TGTGCCAGCACCCCGACAGGGGGCGCAGAGACCCAGTACTTC. This translates into CASTPTGGAETQYF.